Given below is one T cell receptor beta chain in context. These data originate in a study of blood T cell repertoires in COVID-19. Study at large: The United States, Italy and Spain were the sources of the acute and convalescent COVID-19 samples. T cells, B-cell-depleted T cells, or PBMCs supplied cDNA or gDNA.

Per the authors' pipeline: Nucleated cell counts were estimated from reference gene primer amplification. Here immunoSEQ multiplex PCR was the method, and the copy in TCRdb shows in-frame clones only, minus some. For V, J and clone size, that table is used; D and trimming come from the DNA. The sample holds some 30,000 clones, approximately 82% seen once. V was shortened by 6 bases and J by 4 bases, with 13 bases between the two germline ends. Per germline, CDR1 SGHTA and CDR2 FQGNSA. The CDR3 has 14 residues. The chain recombines TRBV7-2 with TRBJ1-3, with TRBD1 as a possible D gene (6 bases). This clonotype originated in a human donor in a cohort sampled during active COVID-19. Specimen: peripheral blood. CDR3 protein: CASRQGPSGNTIYF. For the CDR3, the DNA is TGTGCCAGCAGGCAGGGGCCCTCAGGAAACACCATATATTTT.